The present T cell receptor beta chain was sequenced within a study of radiation and T cells in renal cell carcinoma. Findings and limits, study-wide: From baseline, blood top tumor clonotypes peaked at 2 weeks post-radiation.

The V gene's germline CDR1 is MNHEY and CDR2 SMNVEV (reference sequence). CDR3 length equals 17 residues. J gave up 3 bases and V 5 bases, and 13 bases lay outside the gene matches. Time point denoted: baseline pretreatment blood. The treatment: 15 Gy SBRT to primary tumor, nephrectomy 4 weeks later. Radiation-treated patients gave blood at baseline, week 2 and week 4. This clone occurred once. Its antigen is not identified. Profiled with immunoSEQ multiplex PCR; TCRdb holds only in-frame clones, not every one. The sample holds 55,000 to 65,000 clones, 78% seen once. Sequences were derived from blood, sampled from a patient whose treatment included radiotherapy and nephrectomy. The sequence derives from a man aged 55-75 years with renal cell carcinoma. The chain couples TRBV27 to TRBJ2-1; 7 bases are a match to TRBD1. In DNA, the CDR3 is TGTGCCAGCAGTACCCATCACAGGGGATCTATCTACAATGAGCAGTTCTTC. This sequence encodes CASSTHHRGSIYNEQFF.